This T cell receptor beta chain was profiled in a study of graft-versus-host responses after intestinal transplantation. Generated by immunoSEQ multiplex PCR, the TCRdb table keeps only in-frame clones and is missing some. The sample carries under 95,000 clones, around 89% recorded once. This clone was counted between two and nine times. No antigen is known for it. The CDR3 spans 14 residues. Trimming pared 7 bases from V and 7 bases from J, leaving 19 bases between. Per germline, CDR1 MNHEY and CDR2 SVGAGI. This receptor was identified in a human donor who was the organ donor for an intestinal transplant. Here the sequenced sample was unstimulated CD4+ T cells sorted from spleen or lymph node cells, taken before transplant. The genes are TRBV6-5 and TRBJ1-2; no firm D call. The CDR3 DNA is TGTGCCAGCATCCGGAGAGGGAGGCTTAGTGGCTACACCTTC. Its translation: CASIRRGRLSGYTF.